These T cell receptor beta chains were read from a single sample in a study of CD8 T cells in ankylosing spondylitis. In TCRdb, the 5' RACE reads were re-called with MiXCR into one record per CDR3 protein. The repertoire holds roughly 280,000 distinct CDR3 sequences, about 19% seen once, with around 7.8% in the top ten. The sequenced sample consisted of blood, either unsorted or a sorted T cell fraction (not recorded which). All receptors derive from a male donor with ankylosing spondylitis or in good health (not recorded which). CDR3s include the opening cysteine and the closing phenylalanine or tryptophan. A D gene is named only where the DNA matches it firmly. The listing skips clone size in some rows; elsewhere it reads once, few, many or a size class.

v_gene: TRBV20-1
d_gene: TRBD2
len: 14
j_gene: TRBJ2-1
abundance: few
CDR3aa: CSASKAGVYNEQFF
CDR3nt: TGCAGTGCTAGTAAAGCGGGAGTCTACAATGAGCAGTTCTTC

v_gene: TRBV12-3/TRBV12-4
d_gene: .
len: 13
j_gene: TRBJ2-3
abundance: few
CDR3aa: CASSLGGQDTQYF
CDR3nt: TGTGCCAGCAGTTTGGGGGGGCAGGATACGCAGTATTTT

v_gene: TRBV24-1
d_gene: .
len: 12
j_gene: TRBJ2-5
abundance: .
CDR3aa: CATSGRRETQYF
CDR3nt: TGTGCCACCAGTGGTCGACGGGAGACCCAGTACTTC

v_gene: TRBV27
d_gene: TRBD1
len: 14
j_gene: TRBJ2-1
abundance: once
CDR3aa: CASTPGQGTSEQFF
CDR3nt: TGTGCCAGCACCCCGGGACAGGGGACTTCTGAGCAGTTCTTC

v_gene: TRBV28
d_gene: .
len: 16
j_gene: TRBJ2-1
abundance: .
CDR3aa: CASSSYGRSSYNEQFF
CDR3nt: TGTGCCAGCAGTTCCTATGGGCGGAGCTCCTACAATGAGCAGTTCTTC

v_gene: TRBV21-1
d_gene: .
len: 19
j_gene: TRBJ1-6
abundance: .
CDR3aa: CASSPQPGPKFSYNSPLHF
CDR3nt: TGTGCCAGCAGCCCGCAACCGGGACCCAAGTTCTCCTATAATTCACCCCTCCACTTT

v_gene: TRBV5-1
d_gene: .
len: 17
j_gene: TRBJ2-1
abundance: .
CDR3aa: CASSLAQVGFPYNEQFF
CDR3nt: TGCGCCAGCAGCTTGGCCCAAGTAGGCTTTCCCTACAATGAGCAGTTCTTC

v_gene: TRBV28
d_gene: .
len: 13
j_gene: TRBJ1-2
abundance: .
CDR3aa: CASRPGTYYGYTF
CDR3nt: TGTGCCAGCAGACCCGGGACTTACTATGGCTACACCTTC

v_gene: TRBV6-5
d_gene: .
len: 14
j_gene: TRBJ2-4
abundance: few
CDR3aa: CASSYSTGANIQYF
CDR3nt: TGTGCCAGCAGTTACTCGACCGGGGCGAACATTCAGTACTTC

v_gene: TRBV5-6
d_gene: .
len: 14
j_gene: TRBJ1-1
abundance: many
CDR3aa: CASSPWARDTEAFF
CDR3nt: TGTGCCAGCAGCCCCTGGGCCCGGGACACTGAAGCTTTCTTT

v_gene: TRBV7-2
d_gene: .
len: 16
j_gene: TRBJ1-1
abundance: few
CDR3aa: CASSLTIQGASTEAFF
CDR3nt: TGTGCCAGCAGCTTAACTATCCAGGGCGCAAGCACTGAAGCTTTCTTT

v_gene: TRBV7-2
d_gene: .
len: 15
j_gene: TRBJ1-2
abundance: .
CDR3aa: CASSLRAGPNYGYTF
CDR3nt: TGTGCCAGCAGCTTAAGGGCAGGGCCCAACTATGGCTACACCTTC

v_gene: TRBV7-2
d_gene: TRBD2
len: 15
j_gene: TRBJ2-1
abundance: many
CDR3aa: CASSPYGGLEAEQFF
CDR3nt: TGTGCCAGCAGCCCCTACGGGGGACTAGAGGCTGAGCAGTTCTTC

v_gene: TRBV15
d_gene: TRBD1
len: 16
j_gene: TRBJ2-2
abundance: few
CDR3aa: CATSRAQGARPGELFF
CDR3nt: TGTGCCACCAGCAGAGCCCAGGGGGCTCGTCCGGGGGAGCTGTTTTTT

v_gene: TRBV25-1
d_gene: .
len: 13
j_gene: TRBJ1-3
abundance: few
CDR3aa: CASSDGTGNTIYF
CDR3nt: TGTGCCAGCAGTGATGGCACTGGAAACACCATATATTTT

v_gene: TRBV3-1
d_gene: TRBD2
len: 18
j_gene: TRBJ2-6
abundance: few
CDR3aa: CASSQVMIAGTGANVLTF
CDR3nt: TGTGCCAGCAGCCAAGTCATGATAGCGGGGACTGGGGCCAACGTCCTGACTTTC

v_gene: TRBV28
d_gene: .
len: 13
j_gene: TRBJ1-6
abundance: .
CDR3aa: CASIRDLNSPLHF
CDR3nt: TGTGCCAGCATCCGGGACCTCAATTCACCCCTCCACTTT

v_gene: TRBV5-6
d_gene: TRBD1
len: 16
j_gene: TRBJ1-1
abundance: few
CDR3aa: CASSRTGVGRNTEAFF
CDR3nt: TGTGCCAGCAGCCGGACAGGGGTCGGTAGGAACACTGAAGCTTTCTTT

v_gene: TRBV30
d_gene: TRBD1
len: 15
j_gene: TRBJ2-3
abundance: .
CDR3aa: CAWSVSGQDTDTQYF
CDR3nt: TGTGCCTGGAGTGTAAGTGGACAGGACACAGATACGCAGTATTTT

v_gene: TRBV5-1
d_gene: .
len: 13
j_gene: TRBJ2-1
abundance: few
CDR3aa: CASSLAYSSEQFF
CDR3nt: TGCGCCAGCAGCTTGGCCTATTCTAGTGAGCAGTTCTTC

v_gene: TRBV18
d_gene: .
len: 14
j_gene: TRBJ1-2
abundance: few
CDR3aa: CASSPMGANYGYTF
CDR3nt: TGTGCCAGCTCACCAATGGGTGCTAACTATGGCTACACCTTC

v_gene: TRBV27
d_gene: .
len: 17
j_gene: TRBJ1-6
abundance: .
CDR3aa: CASSFFGRSSYNSPLHF
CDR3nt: TGTGCCAGCAGTTTTTTTGGCAGAAGCTCCTATAATTCACCCCTCCACTTT

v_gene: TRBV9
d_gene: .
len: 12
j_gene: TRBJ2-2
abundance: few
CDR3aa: CASSVVPGELFF
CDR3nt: TGTGCCAGCAGCGTAGTCCCCGGGGAGCTGTTTTTT

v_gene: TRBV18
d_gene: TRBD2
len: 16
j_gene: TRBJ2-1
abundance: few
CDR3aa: CASSTTLAGVYNEQFF
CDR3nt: TGTGCCAGCTCAACAACCCTAGCGGGGGTCTACAATGAGCAGTTCTTC

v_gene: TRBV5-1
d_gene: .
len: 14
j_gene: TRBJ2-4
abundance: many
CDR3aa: CASSLGDLKNIQYF
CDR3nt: TGCGCCAGCAGCTTGGGGGACCTCAAAAACATTCAGTACTTC

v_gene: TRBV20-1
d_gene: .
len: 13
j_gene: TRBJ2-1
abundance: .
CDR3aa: CSASGATYNEQFF
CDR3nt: TGCAGTGCTAGCGGAGCTACCTACAATGAGCAGTTCTTC

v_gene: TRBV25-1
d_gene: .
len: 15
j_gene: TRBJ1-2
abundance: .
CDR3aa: CASSDPKVKGYGYTF
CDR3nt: TGTGCCAGCAGTGACCCCAAGGTGAAGGGCTATGGCTACACCTTC

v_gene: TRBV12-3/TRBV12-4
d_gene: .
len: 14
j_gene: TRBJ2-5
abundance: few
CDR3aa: CASSLGTMGETQYF
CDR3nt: TGTGCCAGCAGTTTAGGCACCATGGGGGAGACCCAGTACTTC

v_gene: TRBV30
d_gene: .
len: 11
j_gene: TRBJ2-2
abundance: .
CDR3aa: CAWKISGELFF
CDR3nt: TGTGCCTGGAAAATATCCGGGGAGCTGTTTTTT

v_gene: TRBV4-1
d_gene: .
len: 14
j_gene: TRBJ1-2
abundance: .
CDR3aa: CASSQDGAAGGYTF
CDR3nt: TGCGCCAGCAGCCAAGACGGGGCGGCGGGTGGCTACACCTTC

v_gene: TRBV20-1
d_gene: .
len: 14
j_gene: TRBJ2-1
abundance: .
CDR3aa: CSATQGPVYNEQFF
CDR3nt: TGCAGTGCTACTCAGGGCCCCGTCTACAATGAGCAGTTCTTC

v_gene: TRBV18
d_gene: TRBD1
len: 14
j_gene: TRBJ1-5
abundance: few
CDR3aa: CASSPRDRAEPQHF
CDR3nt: TGTGCCAGCTCACCCCGGGACAGGGCTGAGCCCCAGCATTTT

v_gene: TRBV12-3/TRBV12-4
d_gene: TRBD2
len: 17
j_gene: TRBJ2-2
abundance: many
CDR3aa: CASSFAGLAGVKRELFF
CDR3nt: TGTGCCAGCAGTTTTGCGGGACTAGCGGGAGTTAAACGGGAGCTGTTTTTT

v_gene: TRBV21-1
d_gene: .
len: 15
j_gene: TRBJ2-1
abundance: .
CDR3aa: CASSKNKRGDNEQFF
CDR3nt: TGTGCCAGCAGCAAAAACAAGCGGGGGGACAATGAGCAGTTCTTC

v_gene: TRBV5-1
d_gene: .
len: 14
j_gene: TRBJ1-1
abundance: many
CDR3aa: CASRLEGMNTEAFF
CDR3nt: TGCGCCAGCAGATTGGAAGGGATGAACACTGAAGCTTTCTTT

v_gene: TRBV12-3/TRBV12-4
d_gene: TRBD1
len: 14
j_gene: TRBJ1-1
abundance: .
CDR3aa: CASSNRGLGTEAFF
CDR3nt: TGTGCCAGCAGCAACAGGGGGCTAGGGACTGAAGCTTTCTTT

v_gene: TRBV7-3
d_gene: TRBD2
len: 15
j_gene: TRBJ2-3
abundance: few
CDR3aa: CASSRRASGADTQYF
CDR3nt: TGTGCCAGCAGCCGTCGGGCTAGCGGGGCAGATACGCAGTATTTT

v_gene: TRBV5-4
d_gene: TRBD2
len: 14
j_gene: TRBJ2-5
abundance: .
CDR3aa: CASRIAGGYETQYF
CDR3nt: TGTGCCAGCAGGATTGCGGGGGGGTACGAGACCCAGTACTTC

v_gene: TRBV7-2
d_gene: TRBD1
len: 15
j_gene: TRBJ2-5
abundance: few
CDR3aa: CASSFDRGRRETQYF
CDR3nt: TGTGCCAGCAGCTTTGACAGGGGGCGACGAGAGACCCAGTACTTC

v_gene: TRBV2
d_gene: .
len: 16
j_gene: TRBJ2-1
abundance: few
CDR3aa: CASSDFRLQRYNEQFF
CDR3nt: TGTGCCAGCAGTGATTTTCGACTCCAACGCTACAATGAGCAGTTCTTC

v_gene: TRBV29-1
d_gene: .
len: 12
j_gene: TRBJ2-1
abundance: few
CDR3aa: CSVEDSVVEQFF
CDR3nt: TGCAGCGTTGAAGATTCGGTTGTCGAGCAGTTCTTC

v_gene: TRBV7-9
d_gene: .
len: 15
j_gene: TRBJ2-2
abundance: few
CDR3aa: CASSLTVGHTGELFF
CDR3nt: TGTGCCAGCAGCTTGACAGTCGGGCACACCGGGGAGCTGTTTTTT

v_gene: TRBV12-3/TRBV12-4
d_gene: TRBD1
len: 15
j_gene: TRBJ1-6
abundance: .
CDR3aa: CASRPRQGVNSPLHF
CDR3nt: TGTGCCAGCAGGCCTCGACAGGGGGTAAATTCACCCCTCCACTTT

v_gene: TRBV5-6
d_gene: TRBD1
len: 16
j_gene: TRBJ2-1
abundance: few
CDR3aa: CASSLVDRVGYNEQFF
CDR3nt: TGTGCCAGCAGCTTGGTAGACAGGGTGGGCTACAATGAGCAGTTCTTC

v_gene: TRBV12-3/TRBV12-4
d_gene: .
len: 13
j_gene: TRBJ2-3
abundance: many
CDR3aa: CASSLRIADTQYF
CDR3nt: TGTGCCAGCAGTTTAAGGATAGCAGATACGCAGTATTTT

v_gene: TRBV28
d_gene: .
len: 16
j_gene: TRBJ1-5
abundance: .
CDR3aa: CASSLPRAGAGQPQHF
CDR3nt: TGTGCCAGCAGTTTGCCTAGGGCGGGGGCGGGTCAGCCCCAGCATTTT

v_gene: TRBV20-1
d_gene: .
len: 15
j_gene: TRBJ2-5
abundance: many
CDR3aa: CSARGARDRPWTQYF
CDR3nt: TGCAGTGCTAGAGGAGCGCGGGACAGACCTTGGACCCAGTACTTC

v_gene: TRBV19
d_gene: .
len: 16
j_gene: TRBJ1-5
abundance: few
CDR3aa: CASSIWGRGINQPQHF
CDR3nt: TGTGCCAGTAGTATATGGGGCAGGGGAATCAATCAGCCCCAGCATTTT

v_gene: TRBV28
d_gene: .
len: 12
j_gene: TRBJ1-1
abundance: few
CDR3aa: CASSFRAMGAFF
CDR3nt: TGTGCCAGCAGCTTCCGGGCCATGGGAGCTTTCTTT

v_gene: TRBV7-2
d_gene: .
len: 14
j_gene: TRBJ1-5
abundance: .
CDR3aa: CASSLVWRNQPQHF
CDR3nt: TGTGCCAGCAGCTTAGTTTGGCGCAATCAGCCCCAGCATTTT

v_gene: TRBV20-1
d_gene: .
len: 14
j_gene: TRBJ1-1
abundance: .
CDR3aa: CSARDPRTATEAFF
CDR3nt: TGCAGTGCTAGAGATCCTCGGACAGCCACTGAAGCTTTCTTT

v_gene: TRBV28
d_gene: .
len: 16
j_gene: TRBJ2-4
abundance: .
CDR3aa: CASSGAMDAYKNIQYF
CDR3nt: TGTGCCAGCAGTGGAGCCATGGACGCGTACAAAAACATTCAGTACTTC

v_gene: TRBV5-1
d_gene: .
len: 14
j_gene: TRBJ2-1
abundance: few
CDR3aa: CASSTTGTYNEQFF
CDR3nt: TGCGCCAGCAGCACGACAGGAACCTACAATGAGCAGTTCTTC

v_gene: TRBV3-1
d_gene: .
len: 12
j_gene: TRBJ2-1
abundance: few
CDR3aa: CASSQDPREQFF
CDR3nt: TGTGCCAGCAGCCAAGACCCCCGGGAGCAGTTCTTC

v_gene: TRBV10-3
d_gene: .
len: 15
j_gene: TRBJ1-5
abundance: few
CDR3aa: CAISESMDHSQPQHF
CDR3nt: TGTGCCATCAGTGAGTCGATGGATCATAGCCAGCCCCAGCATTTT

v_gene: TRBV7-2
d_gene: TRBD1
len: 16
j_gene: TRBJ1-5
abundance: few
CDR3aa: CASSFIPGQGAWPQHF
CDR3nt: TGTGCCAGCAGCTTCATACCGGGACAGGGGGCATGGCCCCAGCATTTT

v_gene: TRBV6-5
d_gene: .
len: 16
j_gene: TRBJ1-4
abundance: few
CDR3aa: CASSYSTAYGSEKLFF
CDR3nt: TGTGCCAGCAGTTACTCGACAGCGTATGGGAGTGAAAAACTGTTTTTT

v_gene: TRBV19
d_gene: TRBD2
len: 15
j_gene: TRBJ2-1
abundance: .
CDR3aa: CASSIVLAGGDEQFF
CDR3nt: TGTGCCAGTAGTATAGTGCTAGCGGGAGGGGATGAGCAGTTCTTC

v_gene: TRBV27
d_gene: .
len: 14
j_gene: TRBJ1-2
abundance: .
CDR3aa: CASSLKGIGYGYTF
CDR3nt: TGTGCCAGCAGTCTAAAGGGGATAGGGTATGGCTACACCTTC